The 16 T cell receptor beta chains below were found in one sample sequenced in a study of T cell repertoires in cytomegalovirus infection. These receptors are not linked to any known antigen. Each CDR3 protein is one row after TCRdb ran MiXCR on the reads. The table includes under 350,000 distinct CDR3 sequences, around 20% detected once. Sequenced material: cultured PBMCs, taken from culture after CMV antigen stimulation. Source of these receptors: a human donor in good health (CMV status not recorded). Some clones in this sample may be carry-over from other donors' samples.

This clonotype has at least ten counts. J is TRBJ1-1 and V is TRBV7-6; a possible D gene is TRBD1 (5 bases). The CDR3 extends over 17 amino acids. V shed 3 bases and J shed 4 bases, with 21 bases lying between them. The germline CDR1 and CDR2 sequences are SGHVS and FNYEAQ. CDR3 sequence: CASSFSPGPRGRTEAFF. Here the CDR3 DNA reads TGTGCCAGCAGCTTCTCTCCGGGACCCCGAGGCCGCACTGAAGCTTTCTTT.

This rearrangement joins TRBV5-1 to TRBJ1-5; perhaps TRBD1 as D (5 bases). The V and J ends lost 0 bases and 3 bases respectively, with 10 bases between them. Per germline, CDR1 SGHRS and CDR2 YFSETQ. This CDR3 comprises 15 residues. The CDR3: CASSLDGGNNQPQHF. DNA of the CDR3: TGCGCCAGCAGCTTGGACGGGGGGAACAATCAGCCCCAGCATTTT.

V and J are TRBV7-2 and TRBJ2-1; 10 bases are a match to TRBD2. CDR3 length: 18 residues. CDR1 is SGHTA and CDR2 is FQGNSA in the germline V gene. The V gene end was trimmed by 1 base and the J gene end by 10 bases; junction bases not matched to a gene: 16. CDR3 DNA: TGTGCCAGCAGCTTAGAACTAGCGGGGCCAGGGGGAGGGTGGGAGCAGTTCTTC. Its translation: CASSLELAGPGGGWEQFF.

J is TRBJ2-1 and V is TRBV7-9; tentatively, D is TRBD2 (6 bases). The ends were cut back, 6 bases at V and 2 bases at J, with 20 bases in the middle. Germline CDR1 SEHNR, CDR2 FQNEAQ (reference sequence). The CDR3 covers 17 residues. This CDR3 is CASRLGGGRTAYNEQFF. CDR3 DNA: TGTGCCAGCAGGTTGGGAGGAGGGAGAACCGCCTACAATGAGCAGTTCTTC.

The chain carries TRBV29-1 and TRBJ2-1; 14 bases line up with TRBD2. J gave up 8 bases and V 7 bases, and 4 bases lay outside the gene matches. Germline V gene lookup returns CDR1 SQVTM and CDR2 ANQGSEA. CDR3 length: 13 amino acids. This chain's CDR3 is CSARTSGRYEQFF. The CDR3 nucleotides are TGCAGCGCTCGGACTAGCGGGAGGTATGAGCAGTTCTTC.

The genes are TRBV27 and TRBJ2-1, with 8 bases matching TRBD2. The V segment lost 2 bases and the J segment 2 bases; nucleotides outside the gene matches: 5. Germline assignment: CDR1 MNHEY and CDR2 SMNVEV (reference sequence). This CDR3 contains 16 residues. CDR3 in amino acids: CASSLSGGLAYNEQFF. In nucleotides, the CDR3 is TGTGCCAGCAGTTTAAGTGGGGGACTAGCCTACAATGAGCAGTTCTTC.

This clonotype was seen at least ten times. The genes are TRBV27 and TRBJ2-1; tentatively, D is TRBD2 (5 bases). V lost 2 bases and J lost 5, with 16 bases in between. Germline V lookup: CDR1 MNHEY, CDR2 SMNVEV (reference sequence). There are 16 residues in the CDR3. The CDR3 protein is CASSLSGLTRDNEQFF. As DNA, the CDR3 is TGTGCCAGCAGTTTAAGTGGACTCACCCGGGACAATGAGCAGTTCTTC.

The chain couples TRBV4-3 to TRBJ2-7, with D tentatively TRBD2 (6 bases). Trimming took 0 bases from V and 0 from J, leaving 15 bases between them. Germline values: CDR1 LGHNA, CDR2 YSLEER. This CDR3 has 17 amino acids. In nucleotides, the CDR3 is TGCGCCAGCAGCCAAGAATGGGGGACTTCCAGCTCCTACGAGCAGTACTTC. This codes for CASSQEWGTSSSYEQYF.

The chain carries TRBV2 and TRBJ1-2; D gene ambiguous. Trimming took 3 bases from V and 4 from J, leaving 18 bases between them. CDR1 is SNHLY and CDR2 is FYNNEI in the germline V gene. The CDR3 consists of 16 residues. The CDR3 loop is CASSDLSQVLIYGYTF. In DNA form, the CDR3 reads TGTGCCAGCAGTGACTTATCCCAGGTCCTAATCTATGGCTACACCTTC.

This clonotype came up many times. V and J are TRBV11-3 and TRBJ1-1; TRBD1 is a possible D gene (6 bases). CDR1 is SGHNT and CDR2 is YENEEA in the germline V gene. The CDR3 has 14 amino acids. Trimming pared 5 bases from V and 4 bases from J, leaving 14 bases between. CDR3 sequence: CASSRGGVVTEAFF. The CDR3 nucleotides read TGTGCCAGCAGCAGGGGGGGGGTAGTCACTGAAGCTTTCTTT. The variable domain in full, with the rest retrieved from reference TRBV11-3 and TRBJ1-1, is EAGVVQSPRYKIIEKKQPVAFWCNPISGHNTLYWYLQNLGQGPELLIRYENEEAVDDSQLPKDRFSAERLKGVDSTLKIQPAELGDSAVYLCASSRGGVVTEAFFGQGTRLTVV.

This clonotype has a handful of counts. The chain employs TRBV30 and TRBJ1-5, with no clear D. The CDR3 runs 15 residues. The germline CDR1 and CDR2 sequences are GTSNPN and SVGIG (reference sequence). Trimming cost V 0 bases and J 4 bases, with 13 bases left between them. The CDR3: CAWSVRRGMNQPQHF. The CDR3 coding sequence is TGTGCCTGGAGTGTACGGAGAGGGATGAATCAGCCCCAGCATTTT. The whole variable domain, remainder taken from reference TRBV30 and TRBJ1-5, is SQTIHQWPATLVQPVGSPLSLECTVEGTSNPNLYWYRQAAGRGLQLLFYSVGIGQISSEVPQNLSASRPQDRQFILSSKKLLLSDSGFYLCAWSVRRGMNQPQHFGDGTRLSIL.

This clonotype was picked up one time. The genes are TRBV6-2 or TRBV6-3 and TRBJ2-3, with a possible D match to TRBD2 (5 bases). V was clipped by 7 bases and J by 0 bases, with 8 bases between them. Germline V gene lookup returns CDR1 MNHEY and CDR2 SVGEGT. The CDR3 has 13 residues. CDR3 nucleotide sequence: TGTGCCAGCACCAGACTAAGCACAGATACGCAGTATTTT. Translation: CASTRLSTDTQYF.

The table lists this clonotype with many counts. The chain's CDR3 is CASSLPGQGAYEQYF. CDR3 in DNA: TGTGCCAGCAGCCTTCCGGGACAGGGGGCTTACGAGCAGTACTTC. This chain joins TRBV7-9 and TRBJ2-7, with 12 bases lining up with TRBD1. CDR1 is SEHNR, CDR2 FQNEAQ, per germline (reference sequence). J gave up 4 bases and V 5 bases, and 6 bases lay outside the gene matches. The CDR3 runs 15 residues.

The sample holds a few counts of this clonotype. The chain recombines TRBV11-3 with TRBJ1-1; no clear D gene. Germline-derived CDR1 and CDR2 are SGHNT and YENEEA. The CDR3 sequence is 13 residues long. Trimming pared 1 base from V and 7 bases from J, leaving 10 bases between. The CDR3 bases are TGTGCCAGCAGCTTAGGCCGATATGGTGAAGCTTTCTTT. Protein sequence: CASSLGRYGEAFF.

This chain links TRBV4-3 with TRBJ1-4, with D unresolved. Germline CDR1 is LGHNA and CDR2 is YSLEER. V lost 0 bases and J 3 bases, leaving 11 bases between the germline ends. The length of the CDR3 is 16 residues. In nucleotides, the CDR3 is TGCGCCAGCAGCCAAGATGAGCGGGTCCCTAATGAAAAACTGTTTTTT. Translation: CASSQDERVPNEKLFF.

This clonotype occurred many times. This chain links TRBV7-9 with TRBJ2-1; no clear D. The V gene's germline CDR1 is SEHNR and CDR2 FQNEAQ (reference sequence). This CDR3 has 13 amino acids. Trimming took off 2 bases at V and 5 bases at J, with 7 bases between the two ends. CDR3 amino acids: CASSLRPDNEQFF. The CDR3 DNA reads TGTGCCAGCAGCTTACGGCCCGACAATGAGCAGTTCTTC.